These T cell receptor beta chains were read from a single sample in a study of metastatic and nonmetastatic thyroid tumors. TCRdb re-analyzed the PCR reads through MiXCR. This sample carries some 34,000 clones, about a fifth of them seen once, and the ten largest clones take about 14%. Sequencing was done on a sample of blood. The receptors were sampled from a female donor with papillary thyroid cancer or a benign thyroid nodule (not recorded which). Some clones in this sample may be carry-over from other donors' samples. The CDR3 runs from the conserved cysteine through the conserved F or W. A D gene is named only where the DNA matches it firmly. Size values are once, few and many counts, or a class for expanded clones, and some rows have none.

>TRBV7-9|many|-|TRBJ2-3
CASSLVEDTQYF
TGTGCCAGCAGCTTAGTAGAAGATACGCAGTATTTT
>TRBV7-9|-|-|TRBJ1-1
CASSLAGGGEAFF
TGTGCCAGCAGCTTAGCGGGAGGGGGGGAAGCTTTCTTT
>TRBV6-4|few|TRBD2|TRBJ2-3
CASIPEVVGGGTDTQYF
TGTGCCAGCATCCCCGAGGTCGTGGGAGGGGGCACAGATACGCAGTATTTT
>TRBV12-3/TRBV12-4|few|-|TRBJ1-5
CASSSLDRTIYSNQPQHF
TGTGCCAGCAGTTCACTGGACAGAACGATTTATAGCAATCAGCCCCAGCATTTT
>TRBV28|many|-|TRBJ1-2
CASSPSQGNYGYTF
TGTGCCAGCAGTCCCTCACAGGGCAACTATGGCTACACCTTC
>TRBV24-1|few|-|TRBJ1-2
CASSGTVGYGYTF
TGTGCCTCCTCCGGTACAGTGGGCTATGGCTACACCTTC
>TRBV20-1|many|-|TRBJ2-3
CSAKDTDTQYF
TGCAGTGCTAAAGACACAGATACGCAGTATTTT
>TRBV30|-|TRBD1|TRBJ2-1
CAWRGQGDSSYNEQFF
TGTGCCTGGAGAGGGCAGGGGGATAGCTCCTACAATGAGCAGTTCTTC
>TRBV6-4|many|-|TRBJ2-7
CASSLGPIDEQYF
TGTGCCAGCAGCTTGGGGCCAATTGACGAGCAGTACTTC
>TRBV24-1|many|TRBD1|TRBJ1-5
CATSPGQGFFSQPQHF
TGTGCCACCAGTCCCGGACAGGGGTTTTTCAGTCAGCCCCAGCATTTT
>TRBV5-1|many|-|TRBJ2-7
CASSEGQFPYEQYF
TGCGCCAGCAGCGAGGGACAATTCCCCTACGAGCAGTACTTC
>TRBV7-9|many|-|TRBJ2-5
CASSLEGSGGETQYF
TGTGCCAGCAGCTTAGAAGGATCCGGGGGAGAGACCCAGTACTTC
>TRBV20-1|many|-|TRBJ2-7
CSAKTVEQYF
TGCAGTGCGAAGACAGTCGAGCAGTACTTC
>TRBV9|many|-|TRBJ1-1
CASRGSETEAFF
TGTGCCAGCAGGGGAAGCGAAACTGAAGCTTTCTTT
>TRBV27|-|-|TRBJ2-5
CASSLNVGSWDTQYF
TGTGCCAGCAGTTTAAACGTCGGGAGCTGGGATACCCAGTACTTC
>TRBV28|few|TRBD1|TRBJ2-7
CASSRDRGRYEQYF
TGTGCCAGCAGTAGGGACAGGGGGCGATACGAGCAGTACTTC
>TRBV20-1|-|TRBD1|TRBJ2-7
CSSRQGAGFYEQYF
TGCAGTTCTCGACAGGGGGCAGGATTCTACGAGCAGTACTTC
>TRBV20-1|many|-|TRBJ1-1
CSARVGVRGTNTEAFF
TGCAGTGCTAGGGTGGGGGTTAGGGGGACCAACACTGAAGCTTTCTTT
>TRBV5-1|many|-|TRBJ2-7
CASSLTDYEQYF
TGCGCCAGCAGCTTGACGGATTACGAGCAGTACTTC
>TRBV5-1|many|TRBD1|TRBJ2-6
CASSFRDRRSGANVLTF
TGCGCCAGCAGCTTCCGGGACAGACGCTCTGGGGCCAACGTCCTGACTTTC
>TRBV27|few|-|TRBJ2-7
CASSTGTVSSYEQYF
TGTGCCAGCAGCACCGGGACCGTTAGCTCCTACGAGCAGTACTTC
>TRBV2|many|-|TRBJ2-2
CASSPSVAEKNTGELFF
TGTGCCAGCAGTCCATCTGTAGCGGAGAAGAACACCGGGGAGCTGTTTTTT
>TRBV6-2/TRBV6-3|-|TRBD1|TRBJ2-2
CASSSKDGTGGSYLGTGELFF
TGTGCCAGCAGTTCGAAAGACGGGACAGGAGGGTCTTATTTAGGAACCGGGGAGCTGTTTTTT
>TRBV5-1|many|TRBD2|TRBJ2-2
CASRVLADNTGELFF
TGCGCCAGCAGGGTACTAGCGGATAACACCGGGGAGCTGTTTTTT
>TRBV12-3/TRBV12-4|-|-|TRBJ2-7
CASILKGQEDF
TGTGCCAGCATTCTAAAAGGGCAAGAGGACTTC
>TRBV11-2|many|TRBD1|TRBJ1-1
CASSLGRGSGAFF
TGTGCCAGCAGCTTAGGCAGGGGGAGTGGAGCTTTCTTT
>TRBV18|many|-|TRBJ2-4
CASSPPTENIQYF
TGTGCCAGCTCACCGCCGACAGAAAACATTCAGTACTTC
>TRBV5-1|-|-|TRBJ2-1
CASSSLEGFNNEQFF
TGCGCCAGCAGCTCGTTAGAGGGGTTCAACAATGAGCAGTTCTTC
>TRBV12-3/TRBV12-4|many|TRBD1|TRBJ1-2
CASSFEGAGGYTF
TGTGCCAGCAGTTTTGAGGGGGCGGGTGGCTACACCTTC
>TRBV27|-|TRBD1|TRBJ2-7
CASSLSGGFNEQYF
TGCGCCAGCAGTTTATCAGGGGGCTTTAACGAGCAGTACTTC
>TRBV20-1|-|-|TRBJ1-6
CSSRDSTGQGLSPPLHF
TGCAGTTCTAGAGATAGTACAGGGCAGGGGTTGAGTCCACCCCTCCACTTT
>TRBV28|many|-|TRBJ2-2
CASLLLLTGELFF
TGTGCCAGCCTGCTCCTCCTAACCGGGGAGCTGTTTTTT
>TRBV28|-|-|TRBJ2-7
CASSLTRGRYEQYF
TGTGCCAGCAGTTTAACGAGGGGGAGGTACGAGCAGTACTTC
>TRBV12-3/TRBV12-4|-|-|TRBJ2-7
CASSLARHGSAGEQYF
TGTGCCAGCAGTTTAGCGCGGCATGGAAGTGCGGGAGAGCAGTACTTC
>TRBV6-1|few|-|TRBJ1-2
CASSSARSAGYTF
TGTGCCAGCAGTTCGGCCAGGTCTGCGGGCTACACCTTC
>TRBV6-4|-|-|TRBJ2-1
CASSDNEGMTYNEQFF
TGTGCCAGCAGTGACAATGAGGGCATGACCTACAATGAGCAGTTCTTC
>TRBV20-1|many|TRBD2|TRBJ2-1
CSAGGTSYAEQFF
TGCAGTGCTGGAGGGACTAGTTACGCTGAGCAGTTCTTC
>TRBV15|-|-|TRBJ1-2
CATSRAKVGQGYTF
TGTGCCACCAGCAGAGCAAAGGTCGGCCAGGGCTACACCTTC
>TRBV20-1|many|-|TRBJ2-3
CSARIRWGRTDTQYF
TGCAGTGCTAGGATCAGGTGGGGCAGGACAGATACGCAGTATTTT
>TRBV2|few|-|TRBJ1-1
CASSSGANTEAFF
TGTGCCAGCAGTTCAGGGGCGAACACTGAAGCTTTCTTT
>TRBV11-3|-|TRBD2|TRBJ2-7
CASSQLSGRITDEQYF
TGTGCCAGCAGCCAACTTAGCGGGAGGATCACTGACGAGCAGTACTTC
>TRBV19|few|-|TRBJ1-4
CASSIAAGPNEKLFF
TGTGCCAGTAGTATAGCGGCAGGCCCTAATGAAAAACTGTTTTTT
>TRBV6-1|few|-|TRBJ2-7
CASSEQGSYEQYF
TGTGCCAGCAGTGAACAGGGTTCCTACGAGCAGTACTTC
>TRBV30|-|-|TRBJ1-2
CSWSTVNYGYTF
TGTTCCTGGAGTACGGTCAACTATGGCTACACCTTC
>TRBV5-1|once|-|TRBJ2-2
CASLGPGDTGELFF
TGCGCCAGCTTAGGGCCAGGGGACACCGGGGAGCTGTTTTTT
>TRBV27|few|TRBD2|TRBJ2-1
CASSTILAGDYNEQFF
TGTGCCAGCAGCACGATACTAGCGGGAGATTACAATGAGCAGTTCTTC
>TRBV6-1|few|-|TRBJ1-2
CASSEVHNYGYTF
TGTGCCAGCAGTGAAGTACATAACTATGGCTACACCTTC
>TRBV30|-|-|TRBJ1-2
CAWQDGVYGYTF
TGTGCCTGGCAGGACGGAGTCTATGGCTACACCTTC
>TRBV7-9|many|-|TRBJ1-1
CASSFADGNTEAFF
TGTGCCAGCAGCTTCGCCGACGGTAACACTGAAGCTTTCTTT
>TRBV19|many|-|TRBJ1-1
CASSRDDRALAGDTEAFF
TGTGCCAGTAGTCGCGATGACCGAGCTTTGGCTGGGGACACTGAAGCTTTCTTT
>TRBV20-1|few|-|TRBJ2-7
CSATVSTYEQYF
TGCAGTGCCACCGTGTCTACCTACGAGCAGTACTTC
>TRBV12-3/TRBV12-4|many|-|TRBJ2-2
CASSQQRTRTGELFF
TGTGCCAGCAGTCAGCAGAGAACTCGCACCGGGGAGCTGTTTTTT
>TRBV20-1|-|-|TRBJ2-1
CSARSLEKVINEQFF
TGCAGTGCTAGATCTCTGGAGAAGGTTATCAATGAGCAGTTCTTC
>TRBV5-1|-|-|TRBJ1-4
CASSHGKGLEKLFF
TGCGCCAGCAGCCATGGGAAAGGGCTTGAAAAACTGTTTTTT